The present T cell receptor beta chain was sequenced within a study of cytomegalovirus exposure and HLA in healthy donors. As concerns this clone: As yet, its antigen is unknown.

Trimming cost V 0 bases and J 8 bases, with 16 bases left between them. Per germline, CDR1 LGHNA and CDR2 YSLEER. The CDR3 runs to 15 residues. Study-level results: Several of the most significant clusters were apparently associated with common viral pathogens in a later analysis. Later, an analysis showed that TCR beta chains associated with HLA were more clonally expanded than others that were equally common. CMV antigen specificity of a few CMV-associated chains was confirmed in vitro.

Primers: 60 Vbeta forward and 13 Jbeta reverse. TCRdb's copy holds only in-frame clones and misses some; the assay was immunoSEQ multiplex PCR. The data hold 90,000 to 150,000 clones, with around 69% observed a single time. The rearrangement joins TRBV4-3 to TRBJ1-2; D is uncertain. The sequenced sample was PBMCs. The source of this sequence is a middle-aged woman in good health and CMV-seropositive. CDR3 sequence: CASSQDPQPALGYTF. CDR3 bases: TGCGCCAGCAGCCAAGATCCACAGCCGGCCCTCGGCTACACCTTC.